This is a list of T cell receptor beta chains from one sample in a study of persistence of HIV-infected CD4 T cells. These receptors are not linked to any known antigen. Here immunoSEQ multiplex PCR was the method, and the copy in TCRdb shows in-frame clones only, minus some. This sample carries 35,000 to 50,000 clones, roughly 90% of them seen once, and the ten largest clones take around 2%. This material consisted of CD4+ T cells sorted from PBMCs after approximately 19-hour stimulation, taken from a patient who received antiretroviral therapy. The receptors were sampled from an adult man with HIV who was CMV-seropositive. The CDR3 runs from the conserved cysteine through the conserved F or W. A D gene is named only where the DNA matches it firmly. Expanded clones are given a class, and other clones once, few, many or no size at all.

j_gene: TRBJ2-7; d_gene: TRBD2; abundance: once; v_gene: TRBV4-1; CDR3aa: CASSHAGTSGGAGEQYF; CDR3nt: TGCGCCAGCAGCCACGCTGGGACTAGCGGGGGGGCTGGAGAGCAGTACTTC
j_gene: TRBJ2-1; d_gene: -; abundance: -; v_gene: TRBV2; CDR3aa: CASSTVKEQFF; CDR3nt: TGTGCCAGCAGTACCGTCAAGGAGCAGTTCTTC
j_gene: TRBJ2-3; d_gene: -; abundance: -; v_gene: TRBV5-1; CDR3aa: CASSSSLGYRTADTQYF; CDR3nt: TGCGCCAGCAGTAGTTCTTTGGGTTACAGGACAGCGGATACGCAGTATTTT
j_gene: TRBJ2-3; d_gene: -; abundance: -; v_gene: TRBV7-3; CDR3aa: CASSLFGGDTQYF; CDR3nt: TGTGCCAGCAGCTTATTTGGGGGAGATACGCAGTATTTT
j_gene: TRBJ1-4; d_gene: -; abundance: -; v_gene: TRBV6-5; CDR3aa: CASSYSGGDNEKLFF; CDR3nt: TGTGCCAGCAGTTACTCGGGAGGGGATAATGAAAAACTGTTTTTT
j_gene: TRBJ2-7; d_gene: TRBD2; abundance: -; v_gene: TRBV5-1; CDR3aa: CASSLPSGGLYEQYF; CDR3nt: TGCGCCAGCAGCTTGCCTAGCGGGGGGCTCTACGAGCAGTACTTC
j_gene: TRBJ2-1; d_gene: TRBD2; abundance: once; v_gene: TRBV7-9; CDR3aa: CASSYGRLAGGPLYNEQFF; CDR3nt: TGTGCCAGCAGCTACGGTCGTCTAGCGGGGGGGCCACTCTACAATGAGCAGTTCTTC
j_gene: TRBJ2-7; d_gene: TRBD2; abundance: -; v_gene: TRBV7-2; CDR3aa: CASSPRIAGPSSYEQYF; CDR3nt: TGTGCCAGCAGCCCAAGAATAGCGGGGCCGAGCTCCTACGAGCAGTACTTC
j_gene: TRBJ2-7; d_gene: TRBD2; abundance: -; v_gene: TRBV7-9; CDR3aa: CASSPLTSGAFEQYF; CDR3nt: TGTGCCAGCAGCCCCCTCACTAGCGGGGCGTTCGAGCAGTACTTC
j_gene: TRBJ2-1; d_gene: TRBD1; abundance: -; v_gene: TRBV5-1; CDR3aa: CASRQGAGNEQFF; CDR3nt: TGCGCCAGCAGGCAGGGGGCAGGCAATGAGCAGTTCTTC
j_gene: TRBJ1-1; d_gene: -; abundance: once; v_gene: TRBV10-3; CDR3aa: CAISDAATTRNTEAFF; CDR3nt: TGTGCCATCAGTGACGCGGCCACTACTAGGAACACTGAAGCTTTCTTT
j_gene: TRBJ1-5; d_gene: -; abundance: -; v_gene: TRBV3-1/TRBV3-2; CDR3aa: CASSQVGWNQPQHF; CDR3nt: TGTGCCAGCAGCCAAGTGGGGTGGAATCAGCCCCAGCATTTT
j_gene: TRBJ1-5; d_gene: -; abundance: -; v_gene: TRBV10-2; CDR3aa: CASKDQPQHF; CDR3nt: TGCGCCAGCAAGGATCAGCCCCAGCATTTT
j_gene: TRBJ1-1; d_gene: TRBD1; abundance: -; v_gene: TRBV2; CDR3aa: CASRLDRAGEAFF; CDR3nt: TGTGCCAGCAGGCTTGACAGGGCCGGGGAAGCTTTCTTT
j_gene: TRBJ2-7; d_gene: -; abundance: -; v_gene: TRBV6-5; CDR3aa: CAANSGEQRYF; CDR3nt: TGTGCCGCCAACTCAGGGGAACAACGGTACTTC
j_gene: TRBJ1-1; d_gene: -; abundance: -; v_gene: TRBV19; CDR3aa: CASTLNRGGSTEAFF; CDR3nt: TGTGCCAGCACACTTAACCGGGGCGGGAGTACTGAAGCTTTCTTT
j_gene: TRBJ2-1; d_gene: -; abundance: -; v_gene: TRBV29-1; CDR3aa: CSVVVGYNEQFF; CDR3nt: TGCAGCGTTGTGGTAGGGTACAATGAGCAGTTCTTC
j_gene: TRBJ1-2; d_gene: -; abundance: few; v_gene: TRBV2; CDR3aa: CASSERAGSSTF; CDR3nt: TGTGCCAGCAGTGAACGAGCGGGTTCCTCCACCTTC
j_gene: TRBJ2-3; d_gene: -; abundance: -; v_gene: TRBV29-1; CDR3aa: CSVAVVTDTQYF; CDR3nt: TGCAGCGTTGCGGTCGTCACAGATACGCAGTATTTT
j_gene: TRBJ2-3; d_gene: TRBD1; abundance: -; v_gene: TRBV5-4; CDR3aa: CASSSYRGQKTDTQYF; CDR3nt: TGTGCCAGCAGCTCTTACAGGGGGCAAAAAACAGATACGCAGTATTTT
j_gene: TRBJ1-2; d_gene: TRBD1; abundance: -; v_gene: TRBV5-1; CDR3aa: CASGGQGTHYGYTF; CDR3nt: TGCGCCAGCGGGGGACAGGGGACTCACTATGGCTACACCTTC
j_gene: TRBJ1-5; d_gene: -; abundance: once; v_gene: TRBV19; CDR3aa: CASSFQGRQPQHF; CDR3nt: TGTGCCAGTAGTTTTCAGGGTCGTCAGCCCCAGCATTTT
j_gene: TRBJ1-2; d_gene: -; abundance: -; v_gene: TRBV19; CDR3aa: CASSRSGIHGYTF; CDR3nt: TGTGCCAGTAGTCGCTCGGGGATCCATGGCTACACCTTC
j_gene: TRBJ2-7; d_gene: -; abundance: -; v_gene: TRBV7-2; CDR3aa: CASSLGGQSYEQYF; CDR3nt: TGTGCCAGCAGCTTAGGCGGGCAGTCCTACGAGCAGTACTTC
j_gene: TRBJ2-7; d_gene: -; abundance: -; v_gene: TRBV6-5; CDR3aa: CASSPQGIPAGEQYF; CDR3nt: TGTGCCAGCAGCCCGCAGGGGATCCCCGCGGGGGAGCAGTACTTC
j_gene: TRBJ2-7; d_gene: TRBD1; abundance: few; v_gene: TRBV7-2; CDR3aa: CASSLVSGTGVYDEYF; CDR3nt: TGTGCCAGCAGCTTAGTCTCCGGGACAGGGGTTTACGATGAGTACTTC
j_gene: TRBJ2-1; d_gene: TRBD2; abundance: -; v_gene: TRBV28; CDR3aa: CASSSSGLAGGYEQFF; CDR3nt: TGTGCCAGCAGTTCGTCGGGACTAGCGGGGGGGTATGAGCAGTTCTTC
j_gene: TRBJ1-5; d_gene: -; abundance: -; v_gene: TRBV5-1; CDR3aa: CASSLGGDNQPQHF; CDR3nt: TGCGCCAGCAGCTTGGGGGGGGACAATCAGCCCCAGCATTTT
j_gene: TRBJ1-5; d_gene: -; abundance: few; v_gene: TRBV9; CDR3aa: CASSMQNSNQPQHF; CDR3nt: TGTGCCAGCAGCATGCAGAATAGCAATCAGCCCCAGCATTTT
j_gene: TRBJ1-1; d_gene: -; abundance: -; v_gene: TRBV9; CDR3aa: CASGRSANTEAFF; CDR3nt: TGTGCCAGCGGGAGGTCTGCGAACACTGAAGCTTTCTTT
j_gene: TRBJ2-1; d_gene: -; abundance: -; v_gene: TRBV18; CDR3aa: CASSPTGRGLYNEQFF; CDR3nt: TGTGCCAGCTCACCAACGGGGAGGGGGCTATACAATGAGCAGTTCTTC
j_gene: TRBJ1-6; d_gene: -; abundance: -; v_gene: TRBV11-1; CDR3aa: CASSLSTRADNSPLHF; CDR3nt: TGTGCCAGCAGTTTATCGACCCGGGCGGATAATTCACCCCTCCACTTT
j_gene: TRBJ1-4; d_gene: -; abundance: -; v_gene: TRBV28; CDR3aa: CASSLPVNEKLFF; CDR3nt: TGTGCCAGCAGTCTCCCGGTTAATGAAAAACTGTTTTTT
j_gene: TRBJ1-2; d_gene: -; abundance: -; v_gene: TRBV5-1; CDR3aa: CASSWDQGAFYGYTF; CDR3nt: TGCGCCAGCAGCTGGGACCAAGGGGCTTTCTATGGCTACACCTTC
j_gene: TRBJ2-1; d_gene: -; abundance: -; v_gene: TRBV28; CDR3aa: CASNSPTSGVNEQFF; CDR3nt: TGTGCCAGTAACTCCCCAACCTCAGGGGTCAATGAGCAGTTCTTC
j_gene: TRBJ2-2; d_gene: TRBD1; abundance: -; v_gene: TRBV5-1; CDR3aa: CAGSKGTGGTGELFF; CDR3nt: TGCGCCGGCAGTAAAGGGACAGGGGGAACCGGGGAGCTGTTTTTT
j_gene: TRBJ2-2; d_gene: -; abundance: -; v_gene: TRBV2; CDR3aa: CASNAGLTGELFF; CDR3nt: TGTGCCAGCAATGCGGGACTTACCGGGGAGCTGTTTTTT
j_gene: TRBJ2-7; d_gene: -; abundance: -; v_gene: TRBV5-1; CDR3aa: CASSLEGISYEQYF; CDR3nt: TGCGCCAGCAGCTTGGAGGGAATCTCCTACGAGCAGTACTTC
j_gene: TRBJ2-3; d_gene: TRBD2; abundance: -; v_gene: TRBV12-3/TRBV12-4; CDR3aa: CASSLAGRGQYF; CDR3nt: TGTGCCAGCAGCTTAGCGGGGCGCGGTCAGTATTTT
j_gene: TRBJ1-3; d_gene: -; abundance: -; v_gene: TRBV7-2; CDR3aa: CASSLEAGVPGNTIYF; CDR3nt: TGTGCCAGCAGCTTAGAGGCGGGGGTTCCCGGAAACACCATATATTTT
j_gene: TRBJ2-4; d_gene: -; abundance: -; v_gene: TRBV12-5; CDR3aa: CASGPDPKWIAKNIQYF; CDR3nt: TGTGCTAGTGGCCCGGATCCGAAGTGGATAGCCAAAAACATTCAGTACTTC
j_gene: TRBJ1-4; d_gene: TRBD1; abundance: once; v_gene: TRBV6-5; CDR3aa: CASRPDRGGEKLFF; CDR3nt: TGTGCCAGCAGACCCGACAGGGGAGGCGAAAAACTGTTTTTT
j_gene: TRBJ1-2; d_gene: -; abundance: -; v_gene: TRBV2; CDR3aa: CASRVTDYGYTF; CDR3nt: TGTGCCAGCAGGGTGACAGACTATGGCTACACCTTC